Following are 8 T cell receptor beta chains from one sample sequenced in a study of monozygotic twins with inflammatory bowel disease. Following a re-call of the 5' RACE reads, TCRdb has one entry per CDR3 protein and lacks DNA. Its clone listing holds around 450,000 distinct CDR3 sequences. Sample: blood. All receptors come from a human donor with ulcerative colitis or Crohn's disease, or a healthy co-twin of an affected twin (not recorded which).

V gene TRBV28 combines with J gene TRBJ1-2. In germline, CDR1 is MDHEN, CDR2 SYDVKM. This CDR3 is 12 amino acids long. This CDR3 is CASSQLGYGYTF.

The chain links TRBV6-6 to TRBJ1-1. CDR1 is MNHNY, CDR2 SVGAGI, per germline (reference sequence). The CDR3 contains 12 residues. CDR3 region: CASSARDRGAFF.

The V and J genes are TRBV29-1 and TRBJ2-1. Germline CDR1 and CDR2: SQVTM and ANQGSEA. This CDR3 comprises 11 residues. The CDR3 protein is CSVASYNEQFF.

This chain connects TRBV18 to TRBJ1-5. CDR3 length equals 16 residues. Germline values: CDR1 KGHSH, CDR2 LQKENI. CDR3: CASSPSLLSTNQPQHF.

CDR3 residues: CASRSAGEETQYF. V and J are TRBV25-1 and TRBJ2-5; TCRdb outputs TRBD2, but without DNA this stays unchecked. The CDR3 has 13 residues. Germline CDR1 is MGHDK and CDR2 is SYGVNS.

CDR3: CASSQDLVGNQPQHF. The chain is built from TRBV3-1 and TRBJ1-5. CDR1 is LGHDT, CDR2 YNNKEL, per germline (reference sequence). The CDR3 sequence is 15 residues long.

This chain connects TRBV7-9 to TRBJ1-5; the TCRdb D gene call, TRBD1, has no DNA to confirm it. CDR1 SEHNR and CDR2 FQNEAQ come from the germline V gene (reference sequence). The CDR3 is 14 amino acids. CDR3 sequence reads: CASSLQGATQPQHF.

The V and J genes are TRBV7-9 and TRBJ2-1; no DNA is available, so the TRBD2 call from TCRdb remains unchecked. Looked up from germline, CDR1 is SEHNR and CDR2 is FQNEAQ (reference sequence). This CDR3 contains 17 residues. CDR3 in amino acids: CASSSTIGLRRGYEQFF.